A selection of T cell receptor beta chains follows, all from one sample in a study of human T cells and chemical hapten exposure. TCRdb analysed the RACE reads with MiXCR anew, one entry per CDR3 protein. The data contain some 300,000 distinct CDR3 sequences, 4.5% to 5.5% of them singletons. Material: whole blood, obtained in connection with sensitization to the hapten diphenylcyclopropenone (DPC). Every receptor here comes from a woman in her late teens or twenties with alopecia areata. Some clones in this sample may be carry-over from other donors' samples. The CDR3 runs from the conserved cysteine through the conserved F or W. The order of the fields is clone size, J gene, D gene, V gene, CDR3 protein, CDR3 DNA. A D gene is named only where the DNA matches it firmly. Clone sizes are given selectively: once, few, many, or a class where the clone is expanded.

size: few
J: TRBJ1-1
D: NA
V: TRBV6-2/TRBV6-3
CDR3: CASTKGRNTEAFF
DNA: TGTGCCAGCACAAAGGGACGGAACACTGAAGCTTTCTTT

size: few
J: TRBJ1-5
D: NA
V: TRBV20-1
CDR3: CSARAVKGAPYSNRPQHF
DNA: TGCAGTGCTAGAGCCGTCAAGGGAGCTCCTTATAGCAATCGGCCCCAGCATTTT

size: many
J: TRBJ1-1
D: NA
V: TRBV7-9
CDR3: CASTNTEGRGVRNEAFF
DNA: TGTGCCAGCACAAATACTGAAGGCCGTGGGGTGAGGAATGAAGCTTTCTTT

size: many
J: TRBJ2-3
D: TRBD2
V: TRBV18
CDR3: CASSSPGLAGGTDTQYF
DNA: TGTGCCAGCTCATCGCCGGGACTAGCGGGGGGCACAGATACGCAGTATTTT

size: many
J: TRBJ2-3
D: NA
V: TRBV29-1
CDR3: CSVSTGQPTDTQYF
DNA: TGCAGCGTTTCGACCGGACAGCCCACAGATACGCAGTATTTT

size: many
J: TRBJ2-3
D: NA
V: TRBV4-2
CDR3: CASSQNPHEGGTDTQYF
DNA: TGTGCCAGCAGCCAAAACCCCCATGAGGGGGGCACAGATACGCAGTATTTT

size: NA
J: TRBJ1-1
D: TRBD1
V: TRBV7-2
CDR3: CASRRQGTADTEAFF
DNA: TGTGCCAGCAGGCGACAGGGAACGGCGGACACTGAAGCTTTCTTT

size: few
J: TRBJ2-4
D: NA
V: TRBV27
CDR3: CASSFLAKNIQYF
DNA: TGTGCCAGCAGTTTCCTAGCCAAAAACATTCAGTACTTC

size: many
J: TRBJ1-1
D: TRBD1
V: TRBV4-1
CDR3: CASSQEEETGDVNTEAFF
DNA: TGCGCCAGCAGCCAAGAAGAGGAGACAGGGGACGTGAACACTGAAGCTTTCTTT

size: many
J: TRBJ2-1
D: TRBD1
V: TRBV2
CDR3: CASIRDREVYNEQFF
DNA: TGTGCCAGCATACGGGACAGAGAAGTCTACAATGAGCAGTTCTTC

size: many
J: TRBJ2-3
D: NA
V: TRBV7-2
CDR3: CASSRTDQQYF
DNA: TGTGCCAGCAGCCGGACCGACCAGCAGTATTTT

size: NA
J: TRBJ2-5
D: TRBD2
V: TRBV7-9
CDR3: CASSRRGEETQYF
DNA: TGTGCCAGCAGCCGGCGGGGGGAAGAGACCCAGTACTTC

size: many
J: TRBJ1-6
D: TRBD1
V: TRBV6-5
CDR3: CASSFLTGASPLHF
DNA: TGTGCCAGCAGTTTTCTCACAGGGGCTTCACCCCTCCACTTT

size: many
J: TRBJ2-7
D: NA
V: TRBV29-1
CDR3: CSVEDPRRSYEQYF
DNA: TGCAGCGTTGAAGATCCCAGGCGTTCCTACGAGCAGTACTTC

size: many
J: TRBJ2-3
D: NA
V: TRBV6-5
CDR3: CASSPGGLVTDTQYF
DNA: TGTGCCAGCAGCCCAGGGGGACTAGTCACAGATACGCAGTATTTT

size: few
J: TRBJ2-5
D: NA
V: TRBV11-1
CDR3: CASSLWSGQETQYF
DNA: TGTGCCAGCAGCTTATGGTCGGGGCAAGAGACCCAGTACTTC

size: many
J: TRBJ1-4
D: NA
V: TRBV13
CDR3: CASSGPDEKLFF
DNA: TGTGCCAGCAGCGGACCGGATGAAAAACTGTTTTTT